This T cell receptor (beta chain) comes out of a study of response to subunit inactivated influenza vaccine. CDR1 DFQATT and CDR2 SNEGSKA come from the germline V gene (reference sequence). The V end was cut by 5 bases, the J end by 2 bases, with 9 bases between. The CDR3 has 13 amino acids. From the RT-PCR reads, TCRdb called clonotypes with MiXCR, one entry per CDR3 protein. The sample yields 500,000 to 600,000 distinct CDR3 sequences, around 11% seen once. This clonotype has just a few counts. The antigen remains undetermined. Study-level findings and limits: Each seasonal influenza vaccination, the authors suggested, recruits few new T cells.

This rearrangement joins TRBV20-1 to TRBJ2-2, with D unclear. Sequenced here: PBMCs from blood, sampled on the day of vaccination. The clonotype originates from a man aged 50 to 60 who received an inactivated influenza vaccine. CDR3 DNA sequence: TGCAGTGCTCCGAGACACAACACCGGGGAGCTGTTTTTT. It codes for CSAPRHNTGELFF.